Reported below is one TCR beta chain. The record originates from a study of T cell changes during pregnancy in multiple sclerosis. Deletions cut 7 bases from V and 6 bases from J, with 10 bases between. CDR1 and CDR2 from the germline V gene are LNHDA and SQIVND (reference sequence). This CDR3 has 12 residues. This table comes from immunoSEQ multiplex PCR, and its TCRdb copy is limited to in-frame clones, with some not included. The sample has some 59,000 clones, roughly 93% seen once. The chain joins TRBV19 to TRBJ1-5; D is unresolved. The starting material was peripheral blood, obtained in the second trimester of pregnancy. The TCR originated in a female donor with multiple sclerosis, enrolled in a pregnancy study. In DNA, the CDR3 is TGTGCCAGTACCGTCGGTCCTCAGCCCCAGCATTTT. This gives the protein CASTVGPQPQHF.